This T cell receptor beta chain was documented in a study of T cell responses to AZD1222 COVID-19 vaccine. For the study at large: Investigators merged groups given second doses at roughly 4 or roughly 12 weeks.

Broader study findings: Spike-specific TCR breadth and depth were elevated following two AZD1222 doses. White British donors predominated, females outnumbered males, and clonal diversity was possibly underestimated. At 160-218 and 743-854, vaccine-associated CD4 TCRs were dominant, and they spanned spike.

A word on this clone: Antigen specificity is unknown.

The method was immunoSEQ multiplex PCR; TCRdb's version includes in-frame clones alone and lacks a portion of them. The table has 160,000 or so clones, 90% seen once. The germline gives CDR1 MNHEY, CDR2 SVGEGT. The CDR3 covers 13 residues. Trimming took off 2 bases at V and 10 bases at J, with 11 bases between the two ends. The clonotype was recovered from an adult in good health. J is TRBJ1-4 and V is TRBV6-2 or TRBV6-3; D remains unclear. The starting material was peripheral blood, obtained on day 0 of AZD1222 vaccination. This chain's CDR3 is CASSYEIPGKLFF. The CDR3 DNA follows: TGTGCCAGCAGTTACGAGATTCCGGGAAAACTGTTTTTT.